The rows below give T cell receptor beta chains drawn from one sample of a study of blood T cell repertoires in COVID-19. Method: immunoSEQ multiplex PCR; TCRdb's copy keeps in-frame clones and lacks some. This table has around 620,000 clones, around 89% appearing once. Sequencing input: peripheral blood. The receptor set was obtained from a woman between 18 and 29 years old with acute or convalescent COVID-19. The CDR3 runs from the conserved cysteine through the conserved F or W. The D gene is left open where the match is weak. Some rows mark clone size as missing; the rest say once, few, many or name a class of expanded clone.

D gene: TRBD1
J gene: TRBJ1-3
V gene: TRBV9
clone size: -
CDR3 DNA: TGTGCCAGCAGCCATCCGACCGGGACAGGGGTTTTTATTTCGCGGAACACCATATATTTT
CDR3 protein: CASSHPTGTGVFISRNTIYF

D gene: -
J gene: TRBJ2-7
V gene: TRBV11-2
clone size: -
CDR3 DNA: TGTGCCAGCAGCTTAGGGTCCGGCTACGAGCAGTACTTC
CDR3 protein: CASSLGSGYEQYF

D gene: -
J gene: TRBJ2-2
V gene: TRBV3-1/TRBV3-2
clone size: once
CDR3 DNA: TGTGCCAGCAGGAAGGGAGTGAACACCGGGGAGCTGTTTTTT
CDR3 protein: CASRKGVNTGELFF

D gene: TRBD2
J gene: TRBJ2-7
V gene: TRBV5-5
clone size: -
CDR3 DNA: TGTGCCAGCAGCTTGGGCGGGGGTTACGAGCAGTACTTC
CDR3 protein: CASSLGGGYEQYF

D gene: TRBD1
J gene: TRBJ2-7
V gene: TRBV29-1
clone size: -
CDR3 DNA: TGCAGCGTTGGGGTACAGGGGAAGGTTGACGAGCAGTACTTC
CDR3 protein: CSVGVQGKVDEQYF

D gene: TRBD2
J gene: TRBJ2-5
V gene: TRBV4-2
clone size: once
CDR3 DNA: TGTGCCAGCAGCCAAGATTTCGCGCGCCCTAGCGGGGGGGCCTCGCAGGAGACCCAGTACTTC
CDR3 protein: CASSQDFARPSGGASQETQYF

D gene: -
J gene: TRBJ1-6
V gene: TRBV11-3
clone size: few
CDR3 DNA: TGTGCCAGCAGCTTCGGGGGTCAGTCACCCCTCCACTTT
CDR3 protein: CASSFGGQSPLHF

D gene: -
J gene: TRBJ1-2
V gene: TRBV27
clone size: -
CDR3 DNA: TGTGCCAGCAGTTTGGGGCAAGGCGGCTATGGCTACACCTTC
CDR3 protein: CASSLGQGGYGYTF

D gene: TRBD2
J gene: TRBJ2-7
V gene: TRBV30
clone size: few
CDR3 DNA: TGTGCCTGGAGTGTACAAGCGGGGACCTACGAGCAGTACTTC
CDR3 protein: CAWSVQAGTYEQYF

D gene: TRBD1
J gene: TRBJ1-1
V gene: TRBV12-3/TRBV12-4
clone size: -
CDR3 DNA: TGTGCCAGCAGCTTGGGACAGGGGACTGAAGCTTTCTTT
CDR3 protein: CASSLGQGTEAFF

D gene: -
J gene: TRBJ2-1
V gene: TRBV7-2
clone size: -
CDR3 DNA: TGTGCCAGCAGCTTAAGAGCGAGCTCCTACAATGAGCAGTTCTTC
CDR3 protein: CASSLRASSYNEQFF

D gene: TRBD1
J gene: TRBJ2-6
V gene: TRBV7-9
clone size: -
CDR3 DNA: TGTGCCAGCAGCTCCGGAACGGACAGGGGGGCTGGGGCCAACGTCCTGACTTTC
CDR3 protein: CASSSGTDRGAGANVLTF

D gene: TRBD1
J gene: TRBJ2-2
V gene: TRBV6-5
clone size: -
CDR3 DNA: TGTGCCGGAGGCCGGGGACAGATTATTACCGGGGAGCTGTTTTTT
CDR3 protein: CAGGRGQIITGELFF

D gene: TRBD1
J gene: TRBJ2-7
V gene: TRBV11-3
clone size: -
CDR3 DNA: TGTGCCAGCAGTAGAGGACAGGGCGACGAGCAGTACTTC
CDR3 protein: CASSRGQGDEQYF

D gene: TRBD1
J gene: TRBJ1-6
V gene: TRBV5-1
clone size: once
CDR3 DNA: TGCGCCAGCAGCCGGGACAGGGAACGGGATAATTCACCCCTCCACTTT
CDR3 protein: CASSRDRERDNSPLHF

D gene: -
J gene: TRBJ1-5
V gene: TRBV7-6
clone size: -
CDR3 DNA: TGTGCCAGCAGCTTAGGGGGCGGCCATCAGCCCCAGCATTTT
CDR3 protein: CASSLGGGHQPQHF

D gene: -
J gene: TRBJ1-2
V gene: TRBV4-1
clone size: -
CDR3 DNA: TGCGCCAGCAGCCAAGATGACAGGCCGAACTATGGCTACACCTTC
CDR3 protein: CASSQDDRPNYGYTF

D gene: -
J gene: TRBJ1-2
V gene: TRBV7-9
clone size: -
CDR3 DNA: TGTGCCAGCAGCTCCTACAGGGATGGCTACACCTTC
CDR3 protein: CASSSYRDGYTF

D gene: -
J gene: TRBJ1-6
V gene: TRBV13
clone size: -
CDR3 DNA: TGTGCCAGCAGCTCGTACAGGGCTAATTCACCCCTCCACTTT
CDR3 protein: CASSSYRANSPLHF

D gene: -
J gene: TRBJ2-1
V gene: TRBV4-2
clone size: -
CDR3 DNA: TGTGCCAGCAGGTTTCACTCGGACACTAATAATGAGCAGTTCTTC
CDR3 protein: CASRFHSDTNNEQFF

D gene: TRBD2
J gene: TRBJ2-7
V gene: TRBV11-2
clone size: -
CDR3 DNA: TGTGCCAGCAGCTTATGGGCCCGTGGTAGCGGGGTGTCCTACGAGCAGTACTTC
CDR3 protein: CASSLWARGSGVSYEQYF

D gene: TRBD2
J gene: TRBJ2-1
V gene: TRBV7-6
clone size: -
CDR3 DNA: TGTGCCAGCAGCTTAGTTACTGGCGGGGGGGACAATGAGCAGTTCTTC
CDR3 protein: CASSLVTGGGDNEQFF

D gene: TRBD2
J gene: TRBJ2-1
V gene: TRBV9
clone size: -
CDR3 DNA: TGTGCCAGCAGCATTAGCGGGGGACCCTACAATGAGCAGTTCTTC
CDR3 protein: CASSISGGPYNEQFF

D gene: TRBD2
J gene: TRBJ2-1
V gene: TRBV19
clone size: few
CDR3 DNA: TGTGCCAGTAGTATTCGGACTAGCAATGAGCAGTTCTTC
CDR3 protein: CASSIRTSNEQFF

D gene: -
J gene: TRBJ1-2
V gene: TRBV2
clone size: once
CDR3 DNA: TGTGCCGGACGTGGGGCAGGGAGGTATGGCTACACCTTC
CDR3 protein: CAGRGAGRYGYTF